This passage covers 6 T cell receptor beta chains from one sample sequenced in a study of monozygotic twins with inflammatory bowel disease (dated by TCRdb to the late 2010s). Library preparation used 5' RACE. TCRdb names Illumina HiSeq 2500 as the instrument used. The reads were reprocessed in TCRdb, with one entry per CDR3 protein sequence and no accompanying DNA. This sample's listing comprises some 450,000 distinct CDR3 sequences. 2% to 2.5% of the sample belongs to the ten largest clones. Sample: blood. These receptors originate from a human donor with ulcerative colitis or Crohn's disease, or a healthy co-twin of an affected twin (not recorded which).

The V call is TRBV7-2, the J call TRBJ1-6. This CDR3 is built from 16 residues. Germline lookup yields CDR1 SGHTA and CDR2 FQGNSA. CDR3: CASTPRAGGIYSPLHF.

The V and J genes are TRBV12-3 or TRBV12-4 and TRBJ1-5. This CDR3 contains 15 residues. CDR3 protein: CASSPRPFRNQPQHF.

The chain joins TRBV20-1 to TRBJ2-5; the D call of TRBD2 rests on TCRdb alone, since no DNA is present to check it. Per the germline V gene, CDR1 is DFQATT and CDR2 is SNEGSKA (reference sequence). The CDR3 runs to 15 residues. The CDR3 sequence is CSARDPIGPQETQYF.

The chain recombines TRBV12-3 or TRBV12-4 with TRBJ1-1. This CDR3 region has 15 residues. The CDR3 reads CASSLSRVMNTEAFF.

The rearrangement uses TRBV4-3 and TRBJ2-1; lacking DNA, the TRBD2 call made by TCRdb goes unchecked. Germline CDR1 reads LGHNA; CDR2 reads YSLEER. The CDR3 runs to 17 residues. The CDR3: CASSRGLAGAIYNEQFF.

V usage is TRBV6-1 and J usage is TRBJ1-1; lacking DNA, the TRBD1 call made by TCRdb goes unchecked. This CDR3 has 16 amino acids. Germline loops: CDR1 MNHNS, CDR2 SASEGT. The CDR3: CASRPSALAGKIGAFF.